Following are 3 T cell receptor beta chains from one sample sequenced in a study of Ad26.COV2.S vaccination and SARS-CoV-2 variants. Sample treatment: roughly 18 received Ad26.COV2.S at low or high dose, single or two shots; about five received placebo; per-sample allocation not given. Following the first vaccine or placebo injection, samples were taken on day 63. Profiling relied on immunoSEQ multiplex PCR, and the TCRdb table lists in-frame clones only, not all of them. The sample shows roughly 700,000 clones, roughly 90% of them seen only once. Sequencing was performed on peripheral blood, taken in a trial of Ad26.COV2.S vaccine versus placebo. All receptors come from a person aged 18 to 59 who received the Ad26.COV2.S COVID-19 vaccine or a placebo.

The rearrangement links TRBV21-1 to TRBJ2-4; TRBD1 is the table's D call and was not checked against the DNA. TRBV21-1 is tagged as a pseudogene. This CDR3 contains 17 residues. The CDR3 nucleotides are TGTGCCAGCAGGCGCACACAGGGGGAACTAGCCAAAAACATTCAGTACTTC. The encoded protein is CASRRTQGELAKNIQYF.

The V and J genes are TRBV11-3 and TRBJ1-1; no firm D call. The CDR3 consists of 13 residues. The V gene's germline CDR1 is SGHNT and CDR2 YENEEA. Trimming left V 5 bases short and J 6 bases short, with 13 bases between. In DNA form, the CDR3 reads TGTGCCAGCAGCCCCCAGGCTGGCGCTGAAGCTTTCTTT. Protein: CASSPQAGAEAFF. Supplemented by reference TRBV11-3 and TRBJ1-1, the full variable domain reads EAGVVQSPRYKIIEKKQPVAFWCNPISGHNTLYWYLQNLGQGPELLIRYENEEAVDDSQLPKDRFSAERLKGVDSTLKIQPAELGDSAVYLCASSPQAGAEAFFGQGTRLTVV.

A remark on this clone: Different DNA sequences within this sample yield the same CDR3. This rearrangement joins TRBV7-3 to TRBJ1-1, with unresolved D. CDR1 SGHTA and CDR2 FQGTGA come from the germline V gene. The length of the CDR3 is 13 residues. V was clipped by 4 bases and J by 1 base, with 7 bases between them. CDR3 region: CASSSAENTEAFF. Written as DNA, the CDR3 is TGTGCCAGCAGCTCTGCGGAGAACACTGAAGCTTTCTTT.